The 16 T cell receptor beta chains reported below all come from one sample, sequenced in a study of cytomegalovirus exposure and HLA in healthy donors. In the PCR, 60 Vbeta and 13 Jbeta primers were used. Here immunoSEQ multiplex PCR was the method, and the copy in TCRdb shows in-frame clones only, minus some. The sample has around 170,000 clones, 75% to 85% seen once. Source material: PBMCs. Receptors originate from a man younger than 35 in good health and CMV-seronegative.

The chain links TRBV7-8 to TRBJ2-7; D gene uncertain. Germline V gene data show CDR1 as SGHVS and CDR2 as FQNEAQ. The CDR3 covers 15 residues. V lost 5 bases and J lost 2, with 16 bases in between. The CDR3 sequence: CASSHETGFAYEQYF. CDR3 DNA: TGTGCCAGCAGCCACGAAACCGGTTTCGCCTACGAGCAGTACTTC.

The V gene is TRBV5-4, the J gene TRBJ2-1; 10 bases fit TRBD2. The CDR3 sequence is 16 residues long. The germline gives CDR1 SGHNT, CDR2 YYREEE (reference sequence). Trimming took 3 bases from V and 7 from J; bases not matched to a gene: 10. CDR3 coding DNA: TGTGCCAGCAGCTCATTTCAGCGGGGGGGCCGAAATGAGCAGTTCTTC. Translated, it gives CASSSFQRGGRNEQFF.

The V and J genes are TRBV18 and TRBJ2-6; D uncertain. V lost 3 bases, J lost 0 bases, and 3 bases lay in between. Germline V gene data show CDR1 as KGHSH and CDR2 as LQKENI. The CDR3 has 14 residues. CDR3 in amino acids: CASSPSSGANVLTF. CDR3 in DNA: TGTGCCAGCTCACCTAGCTCTGGGGCCAACGTCCTGACTTTC.

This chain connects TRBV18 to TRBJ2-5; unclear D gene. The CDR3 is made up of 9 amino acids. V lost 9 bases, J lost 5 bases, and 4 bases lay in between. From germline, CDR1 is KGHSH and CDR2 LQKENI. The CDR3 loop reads CARLETQYF. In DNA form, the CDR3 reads TGTGCCAGACTTGAGACCCAGTACTTC.

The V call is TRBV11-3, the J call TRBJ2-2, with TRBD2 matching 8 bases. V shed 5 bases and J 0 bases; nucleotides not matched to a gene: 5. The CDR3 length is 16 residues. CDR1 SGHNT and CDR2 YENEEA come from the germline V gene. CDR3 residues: CASSLGGGANTGELFF. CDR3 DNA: TGTGCCAGCAGCCTCGGGGGGGGAGCGAACACCGGGGAGCTGTTTTTT.

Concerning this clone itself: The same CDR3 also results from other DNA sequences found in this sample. CDR3 coding DNA: TGTGCCAGCAGTTATGGAGGGGTGAACACTGAAGCTTTCTTT. Residues: CASSYGGVNTEAFF. The V and J genes are TRBV6-5 and TRBJ1-1, with TRBD1 as a possible D gene (5 bases). Per germline, CDR1 MNHEY and CDR2 SVGAGI. The CDR3 sequence is 14 residues long. Trimming shortened V by 3 bases and J by 0 bases, and 8 bases separated the two germline ends.

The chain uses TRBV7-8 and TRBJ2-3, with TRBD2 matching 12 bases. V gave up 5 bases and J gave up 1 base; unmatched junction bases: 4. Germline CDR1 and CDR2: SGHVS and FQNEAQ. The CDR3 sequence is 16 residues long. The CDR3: CASSTRTSGGTDTQYF. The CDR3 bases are TGTGCCAGCAGCACCAGGACTAGCGGGGGCACAGATACGCAGTATTTT.

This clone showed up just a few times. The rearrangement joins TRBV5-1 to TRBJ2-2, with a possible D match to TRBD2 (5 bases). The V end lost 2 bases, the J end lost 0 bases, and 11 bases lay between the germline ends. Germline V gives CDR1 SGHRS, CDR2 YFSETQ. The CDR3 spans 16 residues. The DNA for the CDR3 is TGCGCCAGCAGCTTAATAGCGCAACCGAACACCGGGGAGCTGTTTTTT. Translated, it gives CASSLIAQPNTGELFF.

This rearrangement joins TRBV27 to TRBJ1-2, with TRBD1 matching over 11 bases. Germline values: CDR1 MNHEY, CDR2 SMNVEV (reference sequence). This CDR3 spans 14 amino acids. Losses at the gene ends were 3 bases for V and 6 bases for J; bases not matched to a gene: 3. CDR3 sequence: CASSFLGQGDGYTF. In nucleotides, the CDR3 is TGTGCCAGCAGTTTCCTGGGACAGGGGGATGGCTACACCTTC.

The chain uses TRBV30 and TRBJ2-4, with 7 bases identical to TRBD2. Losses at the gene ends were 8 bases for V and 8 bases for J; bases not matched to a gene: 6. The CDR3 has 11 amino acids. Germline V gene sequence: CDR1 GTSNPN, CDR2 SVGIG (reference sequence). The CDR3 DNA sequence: TGTGCCCGGGGGGTTCGGGACATTCAGTACTTC. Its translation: CARGVRDIQYF. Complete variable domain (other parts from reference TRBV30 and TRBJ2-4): SQTIHQWPATLVQPVGSPLSLECTVEGTSNPNLYWYRQAAGRGLQLLFYSVGIGQISSEVPQNLSASRPQDRQFILSSKKLLLSDSGFYLCARGVRDIQYFGAGTRLSVL.

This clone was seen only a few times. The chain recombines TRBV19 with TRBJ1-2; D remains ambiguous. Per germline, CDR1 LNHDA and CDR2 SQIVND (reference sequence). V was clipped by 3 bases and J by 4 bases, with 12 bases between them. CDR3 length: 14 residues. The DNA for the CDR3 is TGTGCCAGTAGTATGCAGAGGTCCTTCTATGGCTACACCTTC. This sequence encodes CASSMQRSFYGYTF.

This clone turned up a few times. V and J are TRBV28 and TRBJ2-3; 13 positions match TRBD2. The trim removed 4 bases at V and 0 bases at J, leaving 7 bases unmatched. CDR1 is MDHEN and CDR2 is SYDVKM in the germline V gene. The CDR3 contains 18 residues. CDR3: CASSSGLAGAASTDTQYF. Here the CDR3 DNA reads TGTGCCAGCAGTTCCGGACTAGCGGGGGCCGCTAGCACAGATACGCAGTATTTT.

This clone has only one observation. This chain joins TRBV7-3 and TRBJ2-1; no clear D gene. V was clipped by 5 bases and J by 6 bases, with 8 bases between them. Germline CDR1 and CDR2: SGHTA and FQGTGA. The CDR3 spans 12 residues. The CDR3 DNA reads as TGTGCCAGCAGCCCCCCTAGCAATGAGCAGTTCTTC. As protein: CASSPPSNEQFF.

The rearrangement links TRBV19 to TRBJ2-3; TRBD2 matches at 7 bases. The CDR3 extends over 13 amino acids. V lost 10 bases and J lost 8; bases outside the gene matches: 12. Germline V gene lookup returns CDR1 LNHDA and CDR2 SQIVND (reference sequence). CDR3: CATAQAGDSTQYF. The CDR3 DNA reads TGTGCCACCGCTCAGGCGGGGGATAGTACGCAGTATTTT. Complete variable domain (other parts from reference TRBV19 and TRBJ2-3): DGGITQSPKYLFRKEGQNVTLSCEQNLNHDAMYWYRQDPGQGLRLIYYSQIVNDFQKGDIAEGYSVSREKKESFPLTVTSAQKNPTAFYLCATAQAGDSTQYFGPGTRLTVL.

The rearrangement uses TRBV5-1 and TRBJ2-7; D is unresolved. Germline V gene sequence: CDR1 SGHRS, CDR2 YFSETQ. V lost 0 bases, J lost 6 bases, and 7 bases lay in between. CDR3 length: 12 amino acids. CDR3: CASSLDRSEQYF. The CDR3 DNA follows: TGCGCCAGCAGCTTGGACAGATCCGAGCAGTACTTC.

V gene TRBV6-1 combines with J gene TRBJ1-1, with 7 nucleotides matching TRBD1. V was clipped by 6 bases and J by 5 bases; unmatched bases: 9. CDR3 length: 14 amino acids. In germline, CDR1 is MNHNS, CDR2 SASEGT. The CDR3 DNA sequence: TGTGCCAGCAGAACAGGGGCTATACGGACTGAAGCTTTCTTT. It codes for CASRTGAIRTEAFF.